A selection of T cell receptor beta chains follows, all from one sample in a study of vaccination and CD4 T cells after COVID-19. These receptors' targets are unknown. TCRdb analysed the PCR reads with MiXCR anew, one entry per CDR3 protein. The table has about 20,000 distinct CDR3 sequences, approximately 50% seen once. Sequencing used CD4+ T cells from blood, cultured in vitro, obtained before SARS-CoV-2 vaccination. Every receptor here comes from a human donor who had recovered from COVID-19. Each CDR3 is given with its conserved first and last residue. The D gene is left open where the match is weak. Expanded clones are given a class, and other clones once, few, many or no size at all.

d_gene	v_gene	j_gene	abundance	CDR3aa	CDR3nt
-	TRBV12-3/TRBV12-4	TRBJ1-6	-	CASRDSSYNSPLHF	TGTGCCAGCCGAGACAGCTCCTATAATTCACCCCTCCACTTT
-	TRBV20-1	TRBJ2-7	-	CSARDHKLTRAVGEQYF	TGCAGTGCTAGAGACCACAAACTTACGCGGGCGGTGGGGGAGCAGTACTTC
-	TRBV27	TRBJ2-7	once	CASSLTPVRVGRPYEQYF	TGTGCCAGCAGTCTAACCCCCGTTCGAGTAGGGAGGCCCTACGAGCAGTACTTC
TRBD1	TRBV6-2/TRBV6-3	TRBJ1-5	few	CASSDPLTGGGQPQHF	TGTGCCAGCAGTGACCCCCTGACAGGGGGCGGACAGCCCCAGCATTTT
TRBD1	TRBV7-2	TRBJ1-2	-	CASSLVGQGFYGYTF	TGTGCCAGCAGCTTAGTCGGACAGGGGTTCTACGGCTACACCTTC
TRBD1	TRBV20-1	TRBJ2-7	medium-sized	CSARDPTGIGQYF	TGCAGTGCTAGAGATCCGACAGGGATCGGGCAGTACTTC
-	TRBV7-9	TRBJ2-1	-	CASSLGGGDEQFF	TGTGCCAGCAGCTTAGGAGGAGGGGATGAGCAGTTCTTC
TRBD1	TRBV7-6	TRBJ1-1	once	CASSFSLGGTGGRAEAFF	TGTGCCAGCAGCTTCTCTTTAGGGGGGACAGGGGGCCGAGCTGAAGCTTTCTTT
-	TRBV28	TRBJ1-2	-	CASSPGRHYGYTF	TGTGCCAGCAGTCCTGGACGGCACTATGGCTACACCTTC
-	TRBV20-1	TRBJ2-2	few	CSATDHTGELFF	TGCAGTGCGACCGATCACACCGGGGAGCTGTTTTTT
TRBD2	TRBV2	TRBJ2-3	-	CASRGGGGTDTQYF	TGTGCCAGCAGGGGGGGGGGGGGCACAGATACGCAGTATTTT
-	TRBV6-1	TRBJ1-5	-	CASSELSSNQPQHF	TGTGCCAGCAGTGAGCTTTCTAGCAATCAGCCCCAGCATTTT
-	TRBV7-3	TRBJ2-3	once	CASSLSQGPDTQYF	TGTGCCAGCAGCTTATCTCAAGGACCAGATACGCAGTATTTT
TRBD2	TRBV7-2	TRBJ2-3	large	CASSFGGSGADTQYF	TGTGCCAGCAGCTTCGGCGGGAGTGGGGCAGATACGCAGTATTTT
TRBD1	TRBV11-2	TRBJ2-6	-	CASSFPRRDRAPRANVLTF	TGTGCCAGCAGCTTCCCCCGTCGGGACAGGGCCCCGAGGGCCAACGTCCTGACTTTC
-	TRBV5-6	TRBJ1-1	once	CASSLNRYTEAFF	TGTGCCAGCAGCTTGAATCGGTACACTGAAGCTTTCTTT
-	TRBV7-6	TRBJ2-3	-	CASSYTRQGGPDTQYF	TGTGCCAGCAGCTATACTAGACAGGGAGGGCCAGATACGCAGTATTTT
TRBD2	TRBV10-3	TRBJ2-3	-	CAIRGLGTTDTQYF	TGTGCCATCAGAGGACTAGGTACAACAGATACGCAGTATTTT
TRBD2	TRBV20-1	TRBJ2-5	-	CSTGLAGGQETQYF	TGCAGTACTGGACTAGCGGGAGGGCAAGAGACCCAGTACTTC
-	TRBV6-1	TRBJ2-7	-	CAISGDNSYEQYF	TGTGCCATCAGTGGGGACAACTCCTACGAGCAGTACTTC
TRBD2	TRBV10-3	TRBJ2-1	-	CAIRGSVVSGIAETSSYNEQFF	TGTGCCATCAGAGGGTCTGTAGTTAGCGGGATAGCGGAAACAAGCTCCTACAATGAGCAGTTCTTC
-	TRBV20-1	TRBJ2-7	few	CSARGTGYTKQYF	TGCAGTGCTAGGGGGACGGGATATACGAAGCAGTACTTC
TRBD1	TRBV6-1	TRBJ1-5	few	CASSLGGQVNQPQHF	TGTGCCAGCAGCCTGGGTGGACAGGTCAATCAGCCCCAGCATTTT
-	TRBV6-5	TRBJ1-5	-	CASSYSSTGYQPQHF	TGTGCCAGCAGTTACTCGTCAACAGGGTATCAGCCCCAGCATTTT
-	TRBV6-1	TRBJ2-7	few	CASGRSYEQYF	TGTGCCAGCGGTCGATCGTACGAGCAGTACTTC
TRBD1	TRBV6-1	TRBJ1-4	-	CASRTGNDEKLFF	TGTGCAAGCAGGACAGGGAACGATGAAAAACTGTTTTTT
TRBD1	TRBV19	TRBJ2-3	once	CASSSPGTVGADTQYF	TGTGCCAGTAGTTCTCCCGGGACAGTAGGCGCAGATACGCAGTATTTT
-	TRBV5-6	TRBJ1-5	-	CASSLSISRAAQHF	TGTGCCAGCAGCTTGAGCATTTCCAGAGCGGCCCAGCATTTT
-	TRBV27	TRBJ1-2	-	CASSLSPLTGLNYGYTF	TGTGCCAGCAGTTTATCCCCTCTGACAGGTCTCAACTATGGCTACACCTTC
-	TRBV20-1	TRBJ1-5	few	CSASLHEDVSPQHF	TGCAGTGCTAGTTTGCACGAGGACGTTTCGCCCCAGCATTTT
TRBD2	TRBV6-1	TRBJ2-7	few	CASSDPPGTTLWEQYF	TGTGCCAGCAGTGATCCCCCCGGGACTACACTGTGGGAGCAGTACTTC
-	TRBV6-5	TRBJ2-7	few	CASSYISWQNSYEQYF	TGTGCCAGCAGTTACATCTCTTGGCAGAACTCCTACGAGCAGTACTTC
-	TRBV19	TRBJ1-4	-	CASSDSATNEKLFF	TGTGCCAGTAGTGACAGTGCAACTAATGAAAAACTGTTTTTT
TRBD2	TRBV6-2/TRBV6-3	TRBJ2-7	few	CASSYSGGSSYEQYF	TGTGCCAGCAGTTACAGTGGCGGGAGCTCCTACGAGCAGTACTTC
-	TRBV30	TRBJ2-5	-	CAWRENQETQYF	TGTGCCTGGAGAGAAAATCAAGAGACCCAGTACTTC
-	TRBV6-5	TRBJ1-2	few	CASSYPGTPLGYTF	TGTGCCAGCAGTTATCCCGGGACACCTTTGGGCTACACCTTC
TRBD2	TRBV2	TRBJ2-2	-	CASSEGGRAIIGELFF	TGTGCCAGCAGTGAGGGCGGGAGGGCGATTATCGGGGAGCTGTTTTTT
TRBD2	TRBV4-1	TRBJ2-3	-	CASSQAERESDTQYF	TGCGCCAGCAGCCAAGCCGAGCGGGAATCGGATACGCAGTATTTT
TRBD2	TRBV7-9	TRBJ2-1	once	CASSLGFIAGGLNEQFF	TGTGCCAGCAGCTTAGGGTTCATAGCGGGAGGGCTTAATGAGCAGTTCTTC
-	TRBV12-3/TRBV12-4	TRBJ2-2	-	CASSFNTGELFF	TGTGCCAGCAGTTTTAACACCGGGGAGCTGTTTTTT
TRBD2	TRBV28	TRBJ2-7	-	CASRLAGDEQYF	TGTGCCAGCAGGTTAGCGGGAGACGAGCAGTACTTC
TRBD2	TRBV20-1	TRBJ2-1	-	CSAAYGTSGGEQFF	TGCAGTGCTGCATACGGGACTAGCGGGGGTGAGCAGTTCTTC
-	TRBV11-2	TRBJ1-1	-	CASSLYSSEAFF	TGTGCCAGCAGCTTATATAGCTCTGAAGCTTTCTTT
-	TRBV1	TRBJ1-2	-	CTSSQYYLGTPNYGYTF	TGCACCAGCAGCCAATATTACCTCGGGACGCCCAACTATGGCTACACCTTC
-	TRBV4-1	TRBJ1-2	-	CASSQGGFGVGYTF	TGCGCCAGCAGCCAAGGAGGATTCGGGGTTGGCTACACCTTC
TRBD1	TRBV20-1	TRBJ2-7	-	CSATDRAEQYF	TGCAGTGCCACGGACAGGGCCGAGCAGTACTTC
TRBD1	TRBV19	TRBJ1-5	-	CASSMRQGTGQPQHF	TGTGCCAGTAGTATGCGACAGGGGACAGGGCAGCCCCAGCATTTT
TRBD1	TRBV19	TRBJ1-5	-	CASNRGQDQPQHF	TGTGCCAGTAACAGGGGACAGGATCAGCCCCAGCATTTT
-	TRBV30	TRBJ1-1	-	CAWSVGTNTEAFF	TGTGCCTGGAGTGTAGGGACCAACACTGAAGCTTTCTTT
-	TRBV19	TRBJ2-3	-	CASQVASLPDTQYF	TGTGCCAGTCAAGTAGCTAGCCTGCCAGATACGCAGTATTTT
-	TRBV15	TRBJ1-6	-	CATSRTAENSPLHF	TGTGCCACCAGCAGGACAGCTGAAAATTCACCCCTCCACTTT
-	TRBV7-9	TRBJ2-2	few	CASSSPRGRNTGELFF	TGTGCCAGCAGCTCCCCCAGGGGACGGAACACCGGGGAGCTGTTTTTT